A selection of T cell receptor beta chains follows, all from one sample in a study of shared clonotypes between healthy human individuals. Profiling relied on immunoSEQ multiplex PCR, and the TCRdb table lists in-frame clones only, not all of them. The data hold around 2,000,000 clones, with approximately 94% observed a single time. Sequenced input: naive CD8+ T cells sorted from blood. These receptors originate from a man between 18 and 35 years old in good health. Each CDR3 is given with its conserved first and last residue. D genes are given only for firm matches. Rows give clone size only sometimes, using once, few, many, or a class for an expanded clone.

CDR3 protein | CDR3 DNA | clone size | J gene | D gene | V gene
CASSAPGQGVIEAFF | TGTGCCAGCAGTGCCCCGGGACAGGGGGTTATTGAAGCTTTCTTT | - | TRBJ1-1 | TRBD1 | TRBV28
CASRVPGANVLTF | TGTGCCTCCAGGGTACCTGGGGCCAACGTCCTGACTTTC | - | TRBJ2-6 | - | TRBV7-8
CASSLASTGQETQYF | TGTGCCAGCAGCTTAGCTTCAACAGGGCAAGAGACCCAGTACTTC | - | TRBJ2-5 | - | TRBV7-9
CASSLAGPDEQYF | TGTGCCAGCAGCTTGGCAGGGCCCGACGAGCAGTACTTC | - | TRBJ2-7 | - | TRBV7-2
CASSLEGTEIEAFF | TGTGCCAGCAGCTTAGAGGGGACGGAGATTGAAGCTTTCTTT | - | TRBJ1-1 | - | TRBV7-8
CASSLAQGDDYGYTF | TGCGCCAGCAGCTTGGCACAGGGAGACGACTATGGCTACACCTTC | - | TRBJ1-2 | - | TRBV5-1
CASTRRDSYEQYF | TGTGCCAGCACGCGCAGAGACTCCTACGAGCAGTACTTC | once | TRBJ2-7 | - | TRBV2
CASSSVRNEKLFF | TGTGCCAGCAGTTCTGTTAGGAATGAAAAACTGTTTTTT | - | TRBJ1-4 | - | TRBV6-5
CASSSKLLRGTDTQYF | TGTGCCAGCAGCTCCAAACTTCTCCGGGGCACAGATACGCAGTATTTT | - | TRBJ2-3 | - | TRBV11-2
CASRVGGGSIHEQYF | TGTGCCAGCAGGGTAGGCGGCGGGAGTATCCACGAGCAGTACTTC | - | TRBJ2-7 | TRBD2 | TRBV27
CASSLIDRVDAFF | TGCGCCAGCAGCTTGATAGACAGGGTGGATGCTTTCTTT | - | TRBJ1-1 | TRBD1 | TRBV5-1
CASSLGASNYGYTF | TGTGCCAGCAGCCTCGGGGCATCTAACTATGGCTACACCTTC | - | TRBJ1-2 | - | TRBV5-6
CASSSDRDPLNPYEQYF | TGTGCCAGCAGTTCTGACAGGGACCCACTAAACCCCTACGAGCAGTACTTC | - | TRBJ2-7 | TRBD1 | TRBV28
CASSGPLAGLSYEQYF | TGTGCCAGCAGTGGCCCACTAGCGGGCCTCTCCTACGAGCAGTACTTC | - | TRBJ2-7 | TRBD2 | TRBV2
CASSFSRDEQYF | TGTGCCAGCAGCTTTTCCAGGGACGAGCAGTACTTC | - | TRBJ2-7 | - | TRBV5-4
CASSSRQSQETQYF | TGTGCCAGCAGCTCACGACAGAGCCAAGAGACCCAGTACTTC | - | TRBJ2-5 | - | TRBV11-2
CASSVAAAGSSYEQYF | TGTGCCAGCAGCGTAGCTGCTGCAGGGTCCTCCTACGAGCAGTACTTC | - | TRBJ2-7 | - | TRBV9
CASSFGSSNQPQHF | TGTGCCAGCAGCTTCGGTTCAAGCAATCAGCCCCAGCATTTT | - | TRBJ1-5 | - | TRBV5-8
CASSEGLAGYEQYF | TGTGCCAGCAGCGAGGGACTAGCGGGCTACGAGCAGTACTTC | - | TRBJ2-7 | TRBD2 | TRBV9
CASRGQAYGYTF | TGTGCCAGCAGGGGACAAGCCTATGGCTACACCTTC | - | TRBJ1-2 | - | TRBV27
CASTLNRGPEEGYTF | TGTGCCAGCACCCTAAACAGGGGCCCCGAGGAGGGCTACACCTTC | - | TRBJ1-2 | TRBD1 | TRBV6-5
CASSLEGGADTDTQYF | TGTGCCAGCAGCTTAGAAGGGGGGGCCGACACAGATACGCAGTATTTT | - | TRBJ2-3 | - | TRBV13
CASSYSMVAGTPPQYF | TGTGCCAGCAGTTACTCGATGGTAGCGGGAACCCCCCCGCAGTACTTC | - | TRBJ2-7 | TRBD2 | TRBV6-6
CASSFSTGTGQNQPQHF | TGTGCCAGCAGCTTTTCGACCGGGACAGGTCAAAATCAGCCCCAGCATTTT | - | TRBJ1-5 | TRBD1 | TRBV7-8
CASSFLVRGFHEQYF | TGTGCCAGCAGCTTTTTGGTCAGGGGTTTCCACGAGCAGTACTTC | - | TRBJ2-7 | - | TRBV5-6
CASSSSTDTQYF | TGTGCCAGCAGCTCTAGCACAGATACGCAGTATTTT | - | TRBJ2-3 | - | TRBV7-9
CASSYSGTAYNEQFF | TGTGCCAGCAGTTACTCCGGGACAGCTTACAATGAGCAGTTCTTC | - | TRBJ2-1 | TRBD1 | TRBV6-5